The clone carrying this T cell receptor beta chain came up many times. The record originates from a study of prognosis after radiotherapy for stage I lung cancer. The V gene's germline CDR1 is SGHRS and CDR2 YFSETQ. V trimming: 3 bases; J trimming: 0 bases; junction bases outside the gene matches: 9. The length of the CDR3 is 17 residues. With two-round multiplex PCR, TCR beta CDR3 sequences were amplified from genomic DNA. The first PCR round targeted every TRBV and TRBJ gene with specific primers. TCRdb called the multiplex PCR reads again in MiXCR, with one record for every CDR3 protein. The table lists about 35,000 distinct CDR3 sequences, about 34% of them singletons.

The sample consisted of PBMCs, taken before or after stereotactic body radiation therapy (not recorded which). This clonotype was sampled from a donor aged 50 or older with non-small cell lung cancer. The chain carries TRBV5-1 and TRBJ1-1; TRBD1 aligns across 9 bases. CDR3 protein: CASSSTYRGRVNTEAFF. The CDR3 DNA is TGCGCCAGCAGCTCAACCTACAGGGGGCGGGTGAACACTGAAGCTTTCTTT.